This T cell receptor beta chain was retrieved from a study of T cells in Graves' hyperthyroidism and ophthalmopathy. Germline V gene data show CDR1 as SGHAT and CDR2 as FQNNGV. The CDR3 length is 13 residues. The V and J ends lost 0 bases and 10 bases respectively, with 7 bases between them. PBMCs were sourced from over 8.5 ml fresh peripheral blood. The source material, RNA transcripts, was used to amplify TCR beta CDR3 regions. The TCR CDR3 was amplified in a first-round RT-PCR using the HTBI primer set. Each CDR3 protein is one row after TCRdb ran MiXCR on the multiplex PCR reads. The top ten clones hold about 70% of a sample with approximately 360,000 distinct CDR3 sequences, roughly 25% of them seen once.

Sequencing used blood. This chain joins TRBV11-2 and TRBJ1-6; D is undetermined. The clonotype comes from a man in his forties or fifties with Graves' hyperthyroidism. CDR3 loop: CASSLDPKSPLHF. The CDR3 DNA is TGTGCCAGCAGCTTAGATCCGAAGTCACCCCTCCACTTT.